Presented here are 16 T cell receptor beta chains from one specimen sequenced in a study of T cell responses to AZD1222 COVID-19 vaccine. Some clones are missing from TCRdb's copy, which holds only in-frame ones; the method was immunoSEQ multiplex PCR. The table includes around 100,000 clones, around 81% detected once. Sample: peripheral blood, taken on day 0 of AZD1222 vaccination. These receptors came from an adult in good health.

This sequence joins TRBV7-6 and TRBJ2-1, with TRBD2 matching 8 bases. The V gene end was trimmed by 5 bases and the J gene end by 3 bases; junction bases not matched to a gene: 9. Per germline, CDR1 SGHVS and CDR2 FNYEAQ. This CDR3 spans 16 amino acids. CDR3 nucleotide sequence: TGTGCCAGCAGCCGGCTCACTAGCGGAAACTACAATGAGCAGTTCTTC. Protein: CASSRLTSGNYNEQFF.

The chain is built from TRBV6-1 and TRBJ1-1; D is perhaps TRBD1 (6 bases). Germline CDR1 and CDR2: MNHNS and SASEGT. The ends were cut back, 1 base at V and 7 bases at J, with 16 bases in the middle. The CDR3 is 15 amino acids. The CDR3 nucleotides are TGTGCCAGCAGTGAAGGGGAGGCAGGGGTGAATGAAGCTTTCTTT. It yields the protein CASSEGEAGVNEAFF.

The chain has TRBV7-8 and TRBJ1-5; possibly TRBD1 for D (5 bases). V gave up 4 bases and J gave up 7 bases, with 20 bases separating them. Per the germline V gene, CDR1 is SGHVS and CDR2 is FQNEAQ. The CDR3 length is 16 residues. This CDR3 is CASSSRHGTSGQPQHF. The CDR3 DNA follows: TGTGCCAGCAGCTCCAGGCACGGGACCTCTGGGCAGCCCCAGCATTTT.

V usage is TRBV27 and J usage is TRBJ1-5; TRBD1 might be the D (5 bases). The CDR3 covers 14 residues. Trimming removed 6 bases at V and 3 bases at J, with 12 bases between. CDR1 MNHEY and CDR2 SMNVEV come from the germline V gene (reference sequence). CDR3 amino acids: CASRMAGHNQPQHF. The CDR3 DNA sequence: TGTGCCAGCAGGATGGCAGGGCACAATCAGCCCCAGCATTTT.

The chain couples TRBV5-4 to TRBJ2-3; 7 nucleotides align to TRBD2. The V gene end was trimmed by 4 bases and the J gene end by 2 bases; junction bases not matched to a gene: 10. From germline, CDR1 is SGHNT and CDR2 YYREEE (reference sequence). This CDR3 contains 16 residues. In nucleotides, the CDR3 is TGTGCCAGCAGCCTCCTAGCGGAACTCACCACAGATACGCAGTATTTT. Protein product: CASSLLAELTTDTQYF. The whole variable domain, remainder taken from reference TRBV5-4 and TRBJ2-3, is ETGVTQSPTHLIKTRGQQVTLRCSSQSGHNTVSWYQQALGQGPQFIFQYYREEENGRGNFPPRFSGLQFPNYSSELNVNALELDDSALYLCASSLLAELTTDTQYFGPGTRLTVL.

The chain joins TRBV19 to TRBJ2-3, with 8 bases identical to TRBD1. The germline V gene has CDR1 LNHDA and CDR2 SQIVND (reference sequence). The V and J ends lost 3 bases and 1 base, in that order; junction bases with no gene match: 0. This CDR3 is built from 14 residues. The CDR3 here is CASSMDRGTDTQYF. In DNA, the CDR3 is TGTGCCAGTAGTATGGACAGGGGCACAGATACGCAGTATTTT.

The V call is TRBV7-2, the J call TRBJ2-1; 11 nucleotides match TRBD2. This CDR3 is 17 amino acids long. The ends lost 1 base at V and 2 bases at J; junction bases unmatched: 4. Per germline, CDR1 SGHTA and CDR2 FQGNSA. Written as DNA, the CDR3 is TGTGCCAGCAGCTTAGGGGAGGGACTAGCGGCCTACAATGAGCAGTTCTTC. Translating it yields CASSLGEGLAAYNEQFF.

Only one count was recorded for this clone. V usage is TRBV5-1 and J usage is TRBJ1-2; a possible D gene is TRBD1 (6 bases). The CDR3 consists of 15 residues. The V gene lost 4 bases and the J gene lost 0 bases, with 13 bases spanning the gap. Germline V gene lookup returns CDR1 SGHRS and CDR2 YFSETQ. The CDR3 loop is CASSPGTSANYGYTF. The CDR3 nucleotides are TGCGCCAGCAGCCCCGGGACATCGGCTAACTATGGCTACACCTTC.

J is TRBJ1-5 and V is TRBV18, with D perhaps matching TRBD1 (5 bases). Germline assignment: CDR1 KGHSH and CDR2 LQKENI. The CDR3 runs 14 residues. Trimming removed 3 bases from V and 4 bases from J, with 10 bases in between. The CDR3 region has the DNA TGTGCCAGCTCACCCCAGGGTGATAATCAGCCCCAGCATTTT. Translation: CASSPQGDNQPQHF.

The V gene is TRBV6-2 or TRBV6-3, the J gene TRBJ2-6; 8 bases match TRBD1. The CDR3 contains 18 residues. The V segment lost 4 bases and the J segment 0 bases; nucleotides outside the gene matches: 8. Germline assignment: CDR1 MNHEY and CDR2 SVGEGT. The CDR3 coding sequence is TGTGCCAGCAGTTCAAGACAGGGGCTCCTCTCTGGGGCCAACGTCCTGACTTTC. The encoded protein is CASSSRQGLLSGANVLTF.

This clone has only a few counts. At the DNA level, this CDR3 is encoded by other sequences in the same sample as well. This chain joins TRBV6-5 and TRBJ2-7, with D hard to call. The CDR3 loop spans 15 amino acids. Germline V gene data show CDR1 as MNHEY and CDR2 as SVGAGI. Trimming shortened V by 2 bases and J by 2 bases, and 13 bases separated the two germline ends. This chain's CDR3 is CASSYNSGPAYEQYF. CDR3 DNA sequence: TGTGCCAGCAGTTACAATTCCGGGCCTGCCTACGAGCAGTACTTC.

This clone was observed a handful of times. The chain has TRBV6-1 and TRBJ2-7, with D maybe TRBD1 (6 bases). The V end was cut by 2 bases, the J end by 2 bases, with 13 bases between. The CDR3 loop spans 15 amino acids. Germline V gene lookup returns CDR1 MNHNS and CDR2 SASEGT. CDR3 residues: CASSEPGHGTYEQYF. CDR3 DNA sequence: TGTGCCAGCAGTGAACCGGGACACGGGACCTACGAGCAGTACTTC.

The chain joins TRBV10-3 to TRBJ2-5; 8 positions agree with TRBD2. The V segment lost 0 bases and the J segment 9 bases; nucleotides outside the gene matches: 18. Germline V gene data show CDR1 as ENHRY and CDR2 as SYGVKD. This CDR3 has 18 residues. The CDR3: CAISESQAGGPGFAAQYF. The CDR3 DNA reads TGTGCCATCAGTGAGTCTCAGGCGGGAGGCCCTGGTTTTGCGGCCCAGTACTTC.

This chain uses TRBV5-1 with TRBJ1-5, with 12 bases matching TRBD1. CDR3 length equals 16 residues. The V segment lost 4 bases and the J segment 5 bases; nucleotides outside the gene matches: 7. Looked up from germline, CDR1 is SGHRS and CDR2 is YFSETQ. The CDR3 region has the DNA TGCGCCAGCAGCGCAGGGACAGGGGGCTCCCATCAGCCCCAGCATTTT. Residues: CASSAGTGGSHQPQHF.

The V and J genes are TRBV5-4 and TRBJ1-2; D uncertain. The V end was cut by 0 bases, the J end by 4 bases, with 10 bases between. The V gene's germline CDR1 is SGHNT and CDR2 YYREEE (reference sequence). CDR3 size: 14 residues. The CDR3 DNA reads as TGTGCCAGCAGCTTGGCGGCGGAGGTCTATGGCTACACCTTC. Amino acid sequence: CASSLAAEVYGYTF.

The chain joins TRBV29-1 to TRBJ2-3, with 7 positions matching TRBD2. CDR1 and CDR2 from the germline V gene are SQVTM and ANQGSEA. Trimming removed 5 bases from V and 6 bases from J; junction bases left unmatched: 8. The CDR3 is 13 residues long. Here the CDR3 DNA reads TGCAGCGTTCTGGGCGGGAGTCGGGATACGCAGTATTTT. Residues: CSVLGGSRDTQYF.